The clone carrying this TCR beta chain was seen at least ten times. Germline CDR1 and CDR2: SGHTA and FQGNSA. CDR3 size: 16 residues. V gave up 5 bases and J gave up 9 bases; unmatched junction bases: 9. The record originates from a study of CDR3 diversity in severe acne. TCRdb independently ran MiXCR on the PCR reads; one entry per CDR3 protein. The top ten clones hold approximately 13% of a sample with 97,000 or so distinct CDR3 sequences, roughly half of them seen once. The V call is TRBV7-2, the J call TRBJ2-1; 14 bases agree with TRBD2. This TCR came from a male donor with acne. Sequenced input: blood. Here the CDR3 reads CASSLEGTSGRSEQFF. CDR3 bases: TGTGCCAGCAGCCTGGAGGGGACTAGCGGGAGAAGTGAGCAGTTCTTC.